Presented here are 14 T cell receptor beta chains from one specimen sequenced in a study of PD-L1 blockade in urothelial cancer. Here immunoSEQ multiplex PCR was the method, and the copy in TCRdb shows in-frame clones only, minus some. The table includes 30,000 or so clones, roughly 87% detected once. The time point was: peripheral blood 6 weeks after treatment start. Sequenced here: PBMCs, sampled around atezolizumab (anti-PD-L1) treatment. Receptor source: a man older than 75 with urothelial cancer.

The gene calls are TRBV6-5 and TRBJ2-7; D is perhaps TRBD2 (7 bases). With 10 bases removed from V and 5 bases from J, the gap between germline ends came to 24 bases. The CDR3 sequence is 15 residues long. CDR1 and CDR2 (germline): MNHEY, SVGAGI. The CDR3 reads CATNSGGPLSHEQYF. The CDR3 DNA is TGTGCCACAAACTCGGGGGGCCCCTTATCCCACGAGCAGTACTTC.

The V and J genes are TRBV6-6 and TRBJ1-5; TRBD1 agrees at 10 bases. The CDR3 is 15 amino acids. In germline, CDR1 is MNHNY, CDR2 SVGAGI (reference sequence). The V gene end was trimmed by 6 bases and the J gene end by 6 bases; junction bases not matched to a gene: 8. CDR3 bases: TGTGCCAGCAGCCAAGGACAGGGGGTAGGTCAGCCCCAGCATTTT. This translates into CASSQGQGVGQPQHF.

The V and J genes are TRBV19 and TRBJ2-1; TRBD2 aligns across 7 bases. V trimming: 1 base; J trimming: 7 bases; junction bases outside the gene matches: 16. The CDR3 contains 18 residues. Germline loops: CDR1 LNHDA, CDR2 SQIVND (reference sequence). CDR3 sequence (DNA): TGTGCCAGTAGTATAGTGTGGGGCGGGAGCGCTGTACGGAATGAGCAGTTCTTC. Translation gives CASSIVWGGSAVRNEQFF.

This rearrangement joins TRBV10-3 to TRBJ2-1; possible D gene TRBD2, 6 bases. Trimming stripped 6 bases from V and 9 bases from J, with 18 bases between. The CDR3 contains 14 residues. Per germline, CDR1 ENHRY and CDR2 SYGVKD. CDR3 in DNA: TGTGCCATCAGGGGGACTGGTACGGAGGGTGAGCAGTTCTTC. This gives the protein CAIRGTGTEGEQFF.

The rearrangement uses TRBV7-2 and TRBJ1-1, with D possibly being TRBD1 (5 bases). V shed 9 bases and J shed 4 bases, with 15 bases lying between them. Germline lookup yields CDR1 SGHTA and CDR2 FQGNSA. This CDR3 has 13 amino acids. CDR3 sequence reads: CARGGTPGTEAFF. DNA for the CDR3: TGTGCCAGGGGGGGGACGCCCGGCACTGAAGCTTTCTTT.

V gene TRBV29-1 combines with J gene TRBJ2-7, with D possibly being TRBD1 (5 bases). There are 13 residues in the CDR3. The V gene lost 1 base and the J gene lost 2 bases, with 9 bases spanning the gap. The germline gives CDR1 SQVTM, CDR2 ANQGSEA. The CDR3 DNA is TGCAGCGTTGAAGGCAGGGAAGCCTACGAGCAGTACTTC. Translating it yields CSVEGREAYEQYF.

The chain uses TRBV4-1 and TRBJ1-3; 7 nucleotides agree with TRBD1. This CDR3 region has 17 residues. V trimming: 3 bases; J trimming: 0 bases; junction bases outside the gene matches: 8. Germline V gives CDR1 MGHRA, CDR2 YSYEKL. CDR3 region: CASSQLTQGISGNTIYF. CDR3 nucleotides: TGCGCCAGCAGCCAGCTTACACAGGGGATCTCTGGAAACACCATATATTTT.

The chain couples TRBV27 to TRBJ1-5; D gene unclear. Germline-derived CDR1 and CDR2 are MNHEY and SMNVEV (reference sequence). V lost 3 bases, J lost 4 bases, and 4 bases lay in between. CDR3 length: 12 amino acids. CDR3 protein: CASSFLNQPQHF. The CDR3 nucleotides are TGTGCCAGCAGTTTCCTTAATCAGCCCCAGCATTTT.

On this clone itself: The sample contains more than one DNA sequence encoding this CDR3. This CDR3 reads CASSRTSGANTGELFF. In DNA form, the CDR3 reads TGCGCCAGCAGCCGTACTAGCGGAGCGAACACCGGGGAGCTGTTTTTT. The chain recombines TRBV5-1 with TRBJ2-2, with TRBD2 identical over 8 bases. From germline, CDR1 is SGHRS and CDR2 YFSETQ. Trimming at V came to 4 bases and at J to 0 bases, leaving 5 bases not matched to a gene. The CDR3 runs 16 residues.

The chain links TRBV30 to TRBJ1-3; 9 positions agree with TRBD1. J gave up 0 bases and V 3 bases, and 9 bases lay outside the gene matches. The CDR3 length is 17 residues. Germline V lookup: CDR1 GTSNPN, CDR2 SVGIG (reference sequence). The CDR3 region is CAWSIPGQGISGNTIYF. In DNA form, the CDR3 reads TGTGCCTGGAGCATTCCCGGACAGGGGATCTCTGGAAACACCATATATTTT.

The rearrangement links TRBV18 to TRBJ2-7; D is perhaps TRBD1 (6 bases). The V end was cut by 3 bases, the J end by 3 bases, with 6 bases between. CDR3 size: 12 residues. Germline V gene sequence: CDR1 KGHSH, CDR2 LQKENI. CDR3 loop: CASSPDSYEQYF. The CDR3 nucleotides are TGTGCCAGCTCACCGGACAGCTACGAGCAGTACTTC.

The chain recombines TRBV9 with TRBJ1-4, with TRBD1 as a possible D gene (5 bases). Trimming took off 4 bases at V and 4 bases at J, with 14 bases between the two ends. The CDR3 covers 15 residues. CDR1 and CDR2 (germline): SGDLS, YYNGEE. CDR3 nucleotides: TGTGCCAGCAGCTTCCGTGACAGCAATAATGAAAAACTGTTTTTT. Amino acid sequence: CASSFRDSNNEKLFF.

The chain couples TRBV5-6 to TRBJ2-7; TRBD2 is a possible D gene (6 bases). This CDR3 contains 14 residues. Trimming left V 2 bases short and J 5 bases short, with 14 bases between. Germline V lookup: CDR1 SGHDT, CDR2 YYEEEE. DNA for the CDR3: TGTGCCAGCAGCTTCTACGGGAGTGCGAACGAGCAGTACTTC. It yields the protein CASSFYGSANEQYF.

The V and J genes are TRBV4-1 and TRBJ2-1; 12 bases line up with TRBD2. Germline CDR1 and CDR2: MGHRA and YSYEKL. J lost 11 bases, V lost 0 bases, and 17 bases had no gene match. This CDR3 spans 19 amino acids. The CDR3 DNA reads as TGCGCCAGCAGCCAAGATCGAGGCCGGACTAGCGGGGAGGGTGATAAGCAGTTCTTC. Protein sequence: CASSQDRGRTSGEGDKQFF.